This TCR beta chain came from a study of shared clonotypes between healthy human individuals. This table comes from immunoSEQ multiplex PCR, and its TCRdb copy is limited to in-frame clones, with some not included. The table lists some 2,000,000 clones, roughly 95% of them singletons. About this clone: As yet, its antigen is unknown. One end of the junction varies from germline; a read error may be responsible.

The CDR3 spans 16 residues. CDR1 and CDR2 (germline): KGHSH, LQKENI. Study-wide points: Clonotype sharing among donors likely depends on sequencing depth.

Every donor was a Caucasian adult from Nashville, Tennessee. The study separated CD4+ cells into CD45RA+ naive and CD45RA-negative memory subsets. This sequence was found in a man younger than 30 in good health. The chain uses TRBV18 and TRBJ2-7; D uncertain. Sequenced material: naive CD4+ T cells sorted from blood. The sample's subset: CD45RA+ positively selected. The CDR3, as DNA: TGTGCCAGTTCACCAAGGAACAGCCGAACCCATGACGAGCAGTACTTC. It specifies CASSPRNSRTHDEQYF.